The 22 T cell receptor beta chains below come from one sample, sequenced in a study of blood T cell repertoires in COVID-19. Only in-frame clones appear in the TCRdb table, and some are missing; sequencing was by immunoSEQ multiplex PCR. This sample has 250,000 or so clones, with roughly nine tenths found just once. Sequenced sample: peripheral blood. These receptors came from a woman aged 35 to 49 who had recovered from COVID-19.

CDR3 region: CASSLARRPNQPQHF. For the CDR3, the DNA is TGTGCCAGCAGCTTGGCCCGGCGGCCCAATCAGCCCCAGCATTTT. The chain has TRBV5-6 and TRBJ1-5, with no clear D. Germline V gives CDR1 SGHDT, CDR2 YYEEEE. The V end lost 0 bases, the J end lost 3 bases, and 10 bases lay between the germline ends. CDR3 length: 15 residues.

The CDR3 is CATLAGDRYEQYF. The CDR3 coding sequence is TGTGCCACCCTAGCGGGGGACCGCTACGAGCAGTACTTC. The chain couples TRBV2 to TRBJ2-7; 10 positions agree with TRBD2. The CDR3 is made up of 13 amino acids. Trimming took 10 bases from V and 3 from J; bases not matched to a gene: 6. Germline lookup yields CDR1 SNHLY and CDR2 FYNNEI.

This clone was observed a few times. This chain links TRBV24-1 with TRBJ1-3; 10 bases are a match to TRBD1. Germline lookup yields CDR1 KGHDR and CDR2 SFDVKD. CDR3 size: 15 residues. The J segment lost 8 bases and the V segment lost 4 bases, leaving 7 bases of the junction unmatched. CDR3 residues: CATSDRDRGIDTIYF. The CDR3 bases are TGTGCCACCAGTGACCGGGACAGGGGTATAGACACCATATATTTT.

The CDR3 bases are TGTGCCAGCAGCAAAGAGGGCACAGGGGGCACAGATACGCAGTATTTT. It specifies CASSKEGTGGTDTQYF. The chain employs TRBV21-1 and TRBJ2-3; the table's D call, TRBD1, has no DNA check behind it. TRBV21-1 is tagged as a pseudogene. The CDR3 contains 16 residues.

This clone was recorded a few times. The rearrangement links TRBV11-3 to TRBJ2-3; D ambiguous. V dropped 0 bases and J dropped 2 bases, with 3 bases sitting between them. Looked up from germline, CDR1 is SGHNT and CDR2 is YENEEA. CDR3 length equals 13 residues. CDR3 coding DNA: TGTGCCAGCAGCTTAGACTTCACAGATACGCAGTATTTT. Translation: CASSLDFTDTQYF.

The V gene is TRBV2, the J gene TRBJ2-3, with no clear D. This CDR3 is 12 amino acids long. The V and J ends lost 6 bases and 8 bases respectively, with 12 bases between them. Germline assignment: CDR1 SNHLY and CDR2 FYNNEI. For the CDR3, the DNA is TGTGCCAGCAGAGGCATGACTGGTACGCAGTATTTT. Protein product: CASRGMTGTQYF. The whole variable domain, remainder taken from reference TRBV2 and TRBJ2-3, is EPEVTQTPSHQVTQMGQEVILRCVPISNHLYFYWYRQILGQKVEFLVSFYNNEISEKSEIFDDQFSVERPDGSNFTLKIRSTKLEDSAMYFCASRGMTGTQYFGPGTRLTVL.

This clone has a single count. The chain employs TRBV10-3 and TRBJ1-1, with D possibly being TRBD1 (6 bases). The CDR3 is made up of 17 amino acids. The V and J ends lost 7 bases and 4 bases respectively, with 25 bases between them. The germline gives CDR1 ENHRY, CDR2 SYGVKD. The CDR3 loop is CAIIPNPLTGPGTEAFF. The CDR3, as DNA: TGTGCCATCATCCCCAACCCCCTAACAGGGCCTGGCACTGAAGCTTTCTTT.

V is TRBV30 and J is TRBJ1-6; TRBD1 matches 7 bases. Germline CDR1 reads GTSNPN; CDR2 reads SVGIG (reference sequence). V trimming: 0 bases; J trimming: 9 bases; junction bases outside the gene matches: 8. CDR3 length equals 15 residues. The DNA for the CDR3 is TGTGCCTGGAGTGTGGCTAGGGGGCGAAGTTCACCCCTCCACTTT. It is translated as CAWSVARGRSSPLHF.

This rearrangement joins TRBV11-3 to TRBJ2-2, with TRBD2 matching 7 bases. Germline-derived CDR1 and CDR2 are SGHNT and YENEEA. The CDR3 contains 16 residues. After removal of 8 bases from V and 2 bases from J, the junction contained 11 bases not matched to a gene. The DNA of the CDR3 is TGTGCCAGCGGGCCCCCGGGACTACATAACACCGGGGAGCTGTTTTTT. Encoded protein: CASGPPGLHNTGELFF.

The chain combines TRBV3-1 (or the pseudogene TRBV3-2) with TRBJ2-3; no clear D. Trimming left V 4 bases short and J 0 bases short, with 8 bases between. CDR1 and CDR2 from the germline V gene are LGHDT and YNNKEL (reference sequence). The length of the CDR3 is 14 residues. The CDR3, as DNA: TGTGCCAGCAGCCCGATGCGAAGCACAGATACGCAGTATTTT. Translating it yields CASSPMRSTDTQYF.

V gene TRBV2 combines with J gene TRBJ2-4; D ambiguous. Germline V gene sequence: CDR1 SNHLY, CDR2 FYNNEI. The length of the CDR3 is 14 residues. V lost 5 bases and J lost 9, with 17 bases in between. The CDR3 bases are TGTGCCAGCAGTCGAATCGGGTTGTATGGCATTCAGTACTTC. The encoded protein is CASSRIGLYGIQYF. Together with reference TRBV2 and TRBJ2-4, the CDR3 gives the full variable domain: EPEVTQTPSHQVTQMGQEVILRCVPISNHLYFYWYRQILGQKVEFLVSFYNNEISEKSEIFDDQFSVERPDGSNFTLKIRSTKLEDSAMYFCASSRIGLYGIQYFGAGTRLSVL.

The chain is built from TRBV7-7 and TRBJ1-1; D remains unclear. Trimming pared 4 bases from V and 5 bases from J, leaving 11 bases between. Germline V lookup: CDR1 SSHAT, CDR2 FNYEAQ (reference sequence). There are 13 residues in the CDR3. The CDR3 reads CASSYSHGTEAFF. The CDR3 DNA is TGTGCCAGCAGCTACTCACACGGGACTGAAGCTTTCTTT.

This clone was counted once. This chain connects TRBV20-1 to TRBJ1-1; no reliable D call. The CDR3 is made up of 12 amino acids. The germline gives CDR1 DFQATT, CDR2 SNEGSKA (reference sequence). V was shortened by 3 bases and J by 2 bases, with 7 bases between the two germline ends. The CDR3 DNA reads as TGCAGTGCTAGTCCGGTTAACACTGAAGCTTTCTTT. As protein: CSASPVNTEAFF.

The gene calls are TRBV28 and TRBJ1-2, with D possibly TRBD1 on 6 matching bases. The CDR3 length is 16 residues. The V and J ends lost 3 bases and 5 bases respectively, with 19 bases between them. Germline V gene data show CDR1 as MDHEN and CDR2 as SYDVKM. The CDR3 loop is CASSFVDGRGSYGYTF. In DNA, the CDR3 is TGTGCCAGCAGTTTTGTAGATGGCAGGGGATCTTATGGCTACACCTTC.

This chain links TRBV29-1 with TRBJ1-1; possible D gene TRBD1, 5 bases. This CDR3 region has 10 residues. Germline CDR1 is SQVTM and CDR2 is ANQGSEA. V was shortened by 7 bases and J by 11 bases, with 14 bases between the two germline ends. Written as DNA, the CDR3 is TGCAGCGCCGGGGACTGGAGGGCTTTCTTT. Protein product: CSAGDWRAFF.

The chain links TRBV18 to TRBJ1-1; D unresolved. CDR3 length: 15 amino acids. Trimming removed 6 bases from V and 1 base from J, with 15 bases in between. The V gene's germline CDR1 is KGHSH and CDR2 LQKENI. The CDR3 loop is CASSPEHIRNTEAFF. CDR3 in DNA: TGTGCCAGCTCCCCGGAGCATATCAGGAACACTGAAGCTTTCTTT. The full variable domain, its missing parts supplied by reference TRBV18 and TRBJ1-1, is NAGVMQNPRHLVRRRGQEARLRCSPMKGHSHVYWYRQLPEEGLKFMVYLQKENIIDESGMPKERFSAEFPKEGPSILRIQQVVRGDSAAYFCASSPEHIRNTEAFFGQGTRLTVV.

The chain combines TRBV3-1 (or the pseudogene TRBV3-2) with TRBJ2-3; 8 nucleotides match TRBD2. From germline, CDR1 is LGHDT and CDR2 YNNKEL (reference sequence). The CDR3 is 15 amino acids. The ends lost 4 bases at V and 2 bases at J; junction bases unmatched: 5. The CDR3 DNA reads as TGTGCCAGCAGCCTGCAGCGGGGGAACACAGATACGCAGTATTTT. It translates to CASSLQRGNTDTQYF.

V usage is TRBV6-2 or TRBV6-3 and J usage is TRBJ1-2; D ambiguous. Germline CDR1 is MNHEY and CDR2 is SVGEGT. The ends were cut back, 4 bases at V and 5 bases at J, with 20 bases in the middle. This CDR3 region has 16 residues. CDR3 protein: CASSSKSRAERYGYTF. The CDR3 DNA follows: TGTGCCAGCAGTTCCAAGTCTAGAGCGGAGCGATATGGCTACACCTTC.

The DNA for the CDR3 is TGTGCCAGCAGTCCGCTAGCGGGAATCACCGGGGAGCTGTTTTTT. It encodes CASSPLAGITGELFF. This chain connects TRBV27 to TRBJ2-2, with 9 bases matching TRBD2. Germline lookup yields CDR1 MNHEY and CDR2 SMNVEV (reference sequence). This CDR3 is 15 amino acids long. V dropped 5 bases and J dropped 4; count of bases not matched to a gene: 5.

The V call is TRBV3-1 (or the pseudogene TRBV3-2), the J call TRBJ1-4; D may be TRBD1 (6 bases). Trimming shortened V by 3 bases and J by 8 bases, and 16 bases separated the two germline ends. The CDR3 length is 15 residues. CDR1 is LGHDT and CDR2 is YNNKEL in the germline V gene (reference sequence). CDR3 protein: CASSQRGGAKEKLFF. CDR3 in DNA: TGTGCCAGCAGCCAGCGAGGGGGGGCGAAAGAAAAACTGTTTTTT.

The chain links TRBV5-1 to TRBJ2-5; the D gene is possibly TRBD2 (5 bases). V was pared by 4 bases and J by 4 bases, with 14 bases between. CDR1 is SGHRS, CDR2 YFSETQ, per germline. This CDR3 contains 14 residues. The DNA of the CDR3 is TGCGCCAGCAGCATGTCGGGGATGGGAGAGACCCAGTACTTC. Residues: CASSMSGMGETQYF.

The chain uses TRBV2 and TRBJ2-3, with D tentatively TRBD1 (5 bases). CDR1 and CDR2 from the germline V gene are SNHLY and FYNNEI. The V and J ends lost 10 bases and 2 bases respectively, with 16 bases between them. CDR3 length equals 14 residues. The CDR3 protein is CATLPRGLTDTQYF. The CDR3 nucleotides read TGTGCCACCCTTCCAAGGGGCCTCACAGATACGCAGTATTTT.